The clone carrying this T cell receptor beta chain showed up just a few times. The CDR3 totals 14 residues. Germline V CDR1 and CDR2: MDHEN, SYDVKM. V lost 5 bases and J lost 1, with 11 bases in between. TCRdb reprocessed the RT-PCR reads via MiXCR and lists one record per CDR3 protein. The table records about 800,000 distinct CDR3 sequences, 21% of them present only once. The data belong to a study of response to subunit inactivated influenza vaccine. This clonotype was obtained from a man over 45 who received an inactivated influenza vaccine. The V and J genes are TRBV28 and TRBJ1-1, with D tentatively TRBD1 (6 bases). The sample consisted of PBMCs from blood, taken roughly 5 days after vaccination. CDR3 sequence (DNA): TGTGCCAGCAGTACCTTGGGACAGAACACTGAAGCTTTCTTT. This gives the protein CASSTLGQNTEAFF.